One and the same sample provided the 14 T cell receptor beta chains below, sequenced in a study of technical replicates of blood from four donors. Measured with immunoSEQ multiplex PCR; TCRdb has only the in-frame clones, and not every one. Of approximately 78,000 clones in the sample, around 95% are singletons; the top ten hold less than 0.3%. Sequencing input: T cells isolated from PBMCs. These receptors were collected from a human donor in good health.

The CDR3 sequence: CASSTTSSEQYF. CDR3 in DNA: TGTGCCAGTAGTACAACTAGCTCTGAGCAGTACTTC. The J gene is TRBJ2-7, the V gene TRBV19; possibly TRBD2 for D (6 bases). The CDR3 is 12 amino acids. Trimming cost V 4 bases and J 7 bases, with 11 bases left between them. Germline-derived CDR1 and CDR2 are LNHDA and SQIVND (reference sequence).

The CDR3 protein is CASSLGPKTGYKNIQYF. DNA of the CDR3: TGTGCCAGCAGCTTAGGTCCCAAAACAGGATACAAAAACATTCAGTACTTC. The J gene is TRBJ2-4, the V gene TRBV7-6, with D possibly being TRBD1 (5 bases). Trimming removed 1 base from V and 3 bases from J, with 16 bases in between. Germline CDR1 and CDR2: SGHVS and FNYEAQ. There are 17 residues in the CDR3.

The chain carries TRBV2 and TRBJ2-7, with 7 bases that match TRBD1. CDR1 and CDR2 from the germline V gene are SNHLY and FYNNEI. Trimming at V came to 2 bases and at J to 2 bases, leaving 3 bases not matched to a gene. The CDR3 has 14 amino acids. The CDR3 protein is CASSEPGQTYEQYF. The DNA for the CDR3 is TGTGCCAGCAGTGAACCGGGACAGACCTACGAGCAGTACTTC.

The V and J genes are TRBV28 and TRBJ1-2; the D gene is possibly TRBD1 (6 bases). The CDR3 extends over 13 amino acids. Trimming cost V 7 bases and J 4 bases, with 13 bases left between them. CDR1 is MDHEN and CDR2 is SYDVKM in the germline V gene. CDR3 DNA: TGTGCCAGCACCTTCAGGGGCCGCTATGGCTACACCTTC. This gives the protein CASTFRGRYGYTF.

The chain recombines TRBV5-1 with TRBJ2-1; 10 nucleotides agree with TRBD2. Looked up from germline, CDR1 is SGHRS and CDR2 is YFSETQ. The CDR3 consists of 15 residues. V dropped 0 bases and J dropped 6; count of bases not matched to a gene: 3. CDR3 nucleotides: TGCGCCAGCAGCTTGGATGTAGCGGGAGGCAATGAGCAGTTCTTC. Translated, it gives CASSLDVAGGNEQFF.

The chain recombines TRBV10-3 with TRBJ2-2; 7 bases map to TRBD1. CDR3 length: 16 residues. The trim removed 2 bases at V and 4 bases at J, leaving 7 bases unmatched. The germline gives CDR1 ENHRY, CDR2 SYGVKD. The DNA of the CDR3 is TGTGCCATCAGTGAGATACAGGGGCCCGGCACCGGGGAGCTGTTTTTT. Amino acid sequence: CAISEIQGPGTGELFF.

This clone has a single count. The rearrangement links TRBV7-2 to TRBJ2-7; D might be TRBD1 (5 bases). From germline, CDR1 is SGHTA and CDR2 FQGNSA. V was shortened by 6 bases and J by 5 bases, with 14 bases between the two germline ends. CDR3 length equals 13 residues. CDR3 amino acids: CASRARVAHEQYF. CDR3 nucleotides: TGTGCCAGCAGAGCCAGGGTTGCCCACGAGCAGTACTTC.

The chain joins TRBV5-1 to TRBJ2-7, with D possibly being TRBD1 (6 bases). The germline V gene has CDR1 SGHRS and CDR2 YFSETQ. CDR3 length equals 15 residues. Trimming cost V 4 bases and J 1 base, with 15 bases left between them. This CDR3 is CASSPGTLVSYEQYF. The CDR3 region has the DNA TGCGCCAGCAGCCCCGGGACATTGGTTTCCTACGAGCAGTACTTC.

This clone has more than one count but fewer than ten. The genes are TRBV6-5 and TRBJ1-6, with TRBD1 matching 10 bases. Germline CDR1 and CDR2: MNHEY and SVGAGI. J was trimmed by 10 bases and V by 6 bases; bases with no gene match: 9. CDR3 size: 15 residues. The CDR3 coding sequence is TGTGCCAGCAGGGTAACTGGACAGGGGGTCTCACCCCTCCACTTT. Residues: CASRVTGQGVSPLHF.

V gene TRBV19 combines with J gene TRBJ2-5; 7 nucleotides line up with TRBD1. CDR1 and CDR2 from the germline V gene are LNHDA and SQIVND (reference sequence). The CDR3 is made up of 17 amino acids. The ends lost 4 bases at V and 0 bases at J; junction bases unmatched: 11. The CDR3 DNA follows: TGTGCCAGTAGTACAAGGGACAGACCTTTTTACCAAGAGACCCAGTACTTC. It translates to CASSTRDRPFYQETQYF.

The V and J genes are TRBV27 and TRBJ1-1; the match to TRBD1 covers 9 bases. Germline V gene data show CDR1 as MNHEY and CDR2 as SMNVEV (reference sequence). This CDR3 is built from 16 residues. Trimming removed 3 bases from V and 1 base from J; junction bases left unmatched: 6. The CDR3 sequence: CASSFYTGGANTEAFF. The CDR3 DNA sequence: TGTGCCAGCAGTTTCTATACAGGGGGCGCGAACACTGAAGCTTTCTTT.

The rearrangement uses TRBV7-6 and TRBJ1-6; a possible D gene is TRBD1 (5 bases). CDR1 and CDR2 from the germline V gene are SGHVS and FNYEAQ. This CDR3 is 15 amino acids long. V dropped 4 bases and J dropped 7 bases, with 14 bases sitting between them. CDR3 residues: CASSSLQGRNSPLHF. The CDR3 DNA reads as TGTGCCAGCAGCTCTCTTCAGGGCAGAAATTCACCCCTCCACTTT.

V gene TRBV29-1 combines with J gene TRBJ2-1, with TRBD2 matching over 9 bases. Germline CDR1 reads SQVTM; CDR2 reads ANQGSEA. This CDR3 contains 14 residues. Trimming took 8 bases from V and 2 from J; bases not matched to a gene: 7. CDR3 sequence: CSISGSGAYNEQFF. The CDR3, as DNA: TGCAGCATTAGCGGGAGTGGAGCCTACAATGAGCAGTTCTTC.

The rearrangement links TRBV2 to TRBJ2-7; D perhaps matches TRBD1 (5 bases). Germline V gene data show CDR1 as SNHLY and CDR2 as FYNNEI. The CDR3 consists of 13 residues. The germline V and J ends were trimmed by 4 bases and 6 bases, with 13 bases remaining between them. CDR3 nucleotides: TGTGCCAGCAGTGTTGACAGTAACCCCGAGCAGTACTTC. Translating it yields CASSVDSNPEQYF.